The 18 T cell receptor beta chains reported below all come from one sample, sequenced in a study of response to subunit inactivated influenza vaccine. TCRdb redid the calling of the RT-PCR reads with MiXCR, one entry per CDR3 protein. In the table there are 500,000 to 600,000 distinct CDR3 sequences, over 9% of which are singletons. The data also belong to a second study, concerning T cells expressing NK-cell markers. According to that study: UMIs were included in TCR beta cDNA generated by 5'RACE template switching.

The sequenced sample was PBMCs from blood, obtained on the day of vaccination. Source of these receptors: a man aged 50-59 years who received an inactivated influenza vaccine.

This chain connects TRBV5-1 to TRBJ1-1, with D uncertain. V lost 4 bases to trimming and J lost 4 bases, with 8 bases between them. CDR1 is SGHRS and CDR2 is YFSETQ in the germline V gene. This CDR3 is 12 amino acids long. The DNA for the CDR3 is TGCGCCAGCAGCACAAGTGGCACTGAAGCTTTCTTT. Protein sequence: CASSTSGTEAFF.

The rearrangement uses TRBV2 and TRBJ2-3; unclear D gene. V lost 2 bases to trimming and J lost 2 bases, with 11 bases between them. Germline lookup yields CDR1 SNHLY and CDR2 FYNNEI. The CDR3 contains 15 residues. The CDR3 reads CASSEIQEITDTQYF. The CDR3 DNA is TGTGCCAGCAGTGAAATCCAAGAGATCACAGATACGCAGTATTTT.

This rearrangement joins TRBV20-1 to TRBJ1-1; D gene uncertain. There are 13 residues in the CDR3. Looked up from germline, CDR1 is DFQATT and CDR2 is SNEGSKA (reference sequence). Trimming took 3 bases from V and 4 from J, leaving 12 bases between them. CDR3 in amino acids: CSASMNRATEAFF. The CDR3 region has the DNA TGCAGTGCTAGTATGAATCGAGCCACTGAAGCTTTCTTT.

The rearrangement joins TRBV7-2 to TRBJ1-4; tentative D call: TRBD1 (6 bases). CDR1 is SGHTA, CDR2 FQGNSA, per germline. V was clipped by 8 bases and J by 1 base, with 20 bases between them. The CDR3 is 17 amino acids. DNA for the CDR3: TGTGCCAGCGGCTACGGGACACCCGGAAGAACTAATGAAAAACTGTTTTTT. This translates into CASGYGTPGRTNEKLFF.

This clonotype was seen at least ten times. J is TRBJ1-1 and V is TRBV3-1, with D possibly being TRBD1 (6 bases). V was cut by 3 bases and J by 0 bases, with 8 bases left in between. The CDR3 spans 14 residues. Per germline, CDR1 LGHDT and CDR2 YNNKEL (reference sequence). CDR3 loop: CASSHGTMNTEAFF. The CDR3 bases are TGTGCCAGCAGCCACGGGACAATGAACACTGAAGCTTTCTTT.

The chain employs TRBV2 and TRBJ1-2; a weak D match, TRBD1 (5 bases). Germline V lookup: CDR1 SNHLY, CDR2 FYNNEI. The V and J ends lost 5 bases and 4 bases respectively, with 17 bases between them. The length of the CDR3 is 15 residues. The CDR3 spells CASSWDAGRAYGYTF. CDR3 sequence (DNA): TGTGCCAGCAGTTGGGACGCCGGGAGAGCCTATGGCTACACCTTC.

The sample holds a few counts of this clonotype. V and J are TRBV4-2 and TRBJ2-5; 8 bases align to TRBD2. CDR3 size: 17 residues. V dropped 1 base and J dropped 2; count of bases not matched to a gene: 9. Germline CDR1 is LGHNA and CDR2 is YNFKEQ. Here the CDR3 reads CASSQGRAGVMQETQYF. The CDR3, as DNA: TGTGCCAGCAGCCAAGGGAGAGCGGGGGTAATGCAAGAGACCCAGTACTTC.

The table lists this clonotype with a few counts. The chain couples TRBV29-1 to TRBJ1-1; 8 bases map to TRBD1. In germline, CDR1 is SQVTM, CDR2 ANQGSEA. J was trimmed by 2 bases and V by 5 bases; bases with no gene match: 16. The CDR3 has 17 residues. As DNA, the CDR3 is TGCAGCGTTACCGGGACAGGATCGTTGAGGATCAACACTGAAGCTTTCTTT. Translation: CSVTGTGSLRINTEAFF.

Remarks on this clonotype: This may be a read error, as it is one base from a much larger clone. The genes are TRBV10-3 and TRBJ2-2, with 13 bases that match TRBD2. Germline V gives CDR1 ENHRY, CDR2 SYGVKD. CDR3 length equals 15 residues. CDR3 nucleotides: TGTGCCATCAGTGGACTAGCGGGGGGACCCGGGGAGCTGCTTTTT. Its translation: CAISGLAGGPGELLF.

Only a few counts were recorded for this clonotype. The chain uses TRBV12-3 or TRBV12-4 and TRBJ2-1, with 11 bases lining up with TRBD1. The ends lost 6 bases at V and 1 base at J; junction bases unmatched: 5. The CDR3 consists of 16 residues. The CDR3 spells CASSPGQGVSYNEQFF. The CDR3 region has the DNA TGTGCCAGCAGCCCGGGACAGGGGGTTTCCTACAATGAGCAGTTCTTC.

CDR3 amino acids: CASSTSFGGYNEQFF. In nucleotides, the CDR3 is TGTGCCAGCAGCACTAGCTTTGGGGGATACAATGAGCAGTTCTTC. The chain has TRBV7-2 and TRBJ2-1; weak D call: TRBD2 (6 bases). The V and J ends lost 5 bases and 4 bases respectively, with 15 bases between them. The CDR3 is 15 amino acids. Looked up from germline, CDR1 is SGHTA and CDR2 is FQGNSA.

Points on this clonotype: Germline and junction disagree at one end, which may indicate a read error. The genes are TRBV20-1 and TRBJ2-7; D may be TRBD1 (6 bases). This CDR3 region has 11 residues. CDR1 DFQATT and CDR2 SNEGSKA come from the germline V gene (reference sequence). The CDR3 coding sequence is TGCAGTGCAAAATACGGGACACCCGTTGTCTTC. It yields the protein CSAKYGTPVVF.

The sample holds a few counts of this clonotype. J is TRBJ2-2 and V is TRBV9; D gene uncertain. The CDR3 totals 13 residues. V was shortened by 0 bases and J by 6 bases, with 6 bases between the two germline ends. Germline CDR1 and CDR2: SGDLS and YYNGEE. CDR3: CASSVATSGELFF. CDR3 in DNA: TGTGCCAGCAGCGTAGCTACCTCCGGGGAGCTGTTTTTT.

This chain uses TRBV12-3 or TRBV12-4 with TRBJ2-5; 10 bases line up with TRBD2. The CDR3 spans 16 residues. J lost 5 bases, V lost 3 bases, and 9 bases had no gene match. CDR3 sequence: CASSFLALAGVETQYF. The CDR3 nucleotides are TGTGCCAGCAGTTTCCTAGCTCTAGCGGGGGTTGAGACCCAGTACTTC.

This clonotype was counted once. A much larger clone sits a single nucleotide away, making a read error possible. The rearrangement links TRBV29-1 to TRBJ1-1, with 7 bases identical to TRBD1. Germline CDR1 reads SQVTM; CDR2 reads ANQGSEA. This CDR3 contains 11 residues. The CDR3 DNA follows: TGCACCGGGACAGCGAACACTGAAGCTTTCTTT. As protein: CTGTANTEAFF.

Many counts were recorded for this clonotype. CDR3 coding DNA: TGTGCCAGCAGCTCACTTTATTTTTCCCCCGACTATGGCTACACCTTC. This encodes CASSSLYFSPDYGYTF. The V gene is TRBV7-9, the J gene TRBJ1-2; no clear D. V shed 4 bases and J shed 3 bases, with 18 bases lying between them. Germline V gene lookup returns CDR1 SEHNR and CDR2 FQNEAQ (reference sequence). The CDR3 runs 16 residues.

This clonotype was seen a few times. The rearrangement links TRBV28 to TRBJ1-1; 7 bases align to TRBD1. This CDR3 has 15 residues. The germline V gene has CDR1 MDHEN and CDR2 SYDVKM. Germline trimming cut 6 bases from V and 4 bases from J; bases unmatched to any gene: 11. CDR3 region: CASRTLDRWGTEAFF. CDR3 DNA sequence: TGTGCCAGCAGAACCTTGGACAGGTGGGGCACTGAAGCTTTCTTT.

This clonotype was seen a few times. V is TRBV9 and J is TRBJ2-3, with 7 bases that match TRBD2. The ends lost 0 bases at V and 2 bases at J; junction bases unmatched: 6. The CDR3 covers 16 residues. CDR1 is SGDLS, CDR2 YYNGEE, per germline. CDR3 sequence (DNA): TGTGCCAGCAGCGTAGACATAAGCGGGGCCACAGATACGCAGTATTTT. Its protein is CASSVDISGATDTQYF.